These 17 T cell receptor beta chains share one sample of origin, sequenced in a study of T-cell memory formation after mild COVID-19 (dated by TCRdb to the early 2020s). The protocol used for the library was 5' RACE. Sequencing was carried out with an Illumina NovaSeq 6000. Using fastp trimming at Q25 and MiXCR clonotype assembly, TCRdb reanalyzed the public sequencing data and kept in-frame beta chains. Each CDR3 protein appears once, grouped with its most common genes and DNA. This sample holds roughly 110,000 distinct CDR3 sequences; about a fifth were observed only once. The leading ten clones occupy under 50% of the sample. The sample taken for sequencing was PBMCs or a T cell subset sorted from them (not recorded which). The receptors here all came from a man younger than 35 who had mild COVID-19 (a few samples of this study predate the infection). The sample titles of this study are shuffled in the database, so cell type and time point are left out; the donor was told from shared clones.

J is TRBJ1-1 and V is TRBV9, with unresolved D. The germline V gene encodes CDR1 SGDLS and CDR2 YYNGEE. The CDR3 is 14 residues long. Between the trimmed V and J ends, which lost 0 bases and 1 base, there was a span of 7 bases. CDR3 in amino acids: CASSVAGGNTEAFF. The CDR3 nucleotides read TGTGCCAGCAGCGTAGCCGGTGGGAACACTGAAGCTTTCTTT.

J is TRBJ1-1 and V is TRBV12-3 or TRBV12-4; D perhaps matches TRBD1 (5 bases). Between the trimmed V and J ends, which lost 4 bases and 3 bases, there was a span of 9 bases. The CDR3 loop spans 13 amino acids. For the CDR3, the DNA is TGTGCCAGCAGTTCGGGGCAATACACTGAAGCTTTCTTT. Amino acids: CASSSGQYTEAFF.

The CDR3 DNA reads TGTGCCAGCAGCTTGAGGTCCTACACAGATACGCAGTATTTT. Protein: CASSLRSYTDTQYF. The J gene is TRBJ2-3, the V gene TRBV5-7, with D hard to call. TRBV5-7 is an ORF, and what it does is uncertain. The CDR3 is 14 residues long. V was trimmed by 1 base and J by 2 bases, leaving 8 bases between them.

This clonotype was picked up a small number of times. The genes are TRBV15 and TRBJ1-5; no reliable D call. The CDR3 length is 14 residues. V lost 6 bases, J lost 1 base, and 10 bases lay in between. The germline V gene has CDR1 LNHNV and CDR2 YYDKDF (reference sequence). CDR3 nucleotides: TGTGCCACCAGGGCGACCGAGAGCAATCAGCCCCAGCATTTT. This translates into CATRATESNQPQHF. The complete variable domain, with remaining parts taken from reference TRBV15 and TRBJ1-5, reads DAMVIQNPRYQVTQFGKPVTLSCSQTLNHNVMYWYQQKSSQAPKLLFHYYDKDFNNEADTPDNFQSRRPNTSFCFLDIRSPGLGDTAMYLCATRATESNQPQHFGDGTRLSIL.

This clonotype turned up a few times. The rearrangement joins TRBV6-2 or TRBV6-3 to TRBJ1-5; TRBD1 aligns across 8 bases. CDR1 and CDR2 from the germline V gene are MNHEY and SVGEGT. V trimming: 3 bases; J trimming: 4 bases; junction bases outside the gene matches: 8. The CDR3 loop spans 16 amino acids. CDR3 in amino acids: CASSYSQTGANQPQHF. CDR3 coding DNA: TGTGCCAGCAGTTATTCCCAGACAGGGGCTAATCAGCCCCAGCATTTT.

The CDR3: CASSLRARNSPLHF. The CDR3 DNA follows: TGTGCCAGCAGCTTGCGGGCGCGGAATTCACCCCTCCACTTT. The chain couples TRBV7-2 to TRBJ1-6; D remains unclear. The CDR3 loop spans 14 amino acids. Trimming shortened V by 3 bases and J by 7 bases, and 10 bases separated the two germline ends. CDR1 and CDR2 from the germline V gene are SGHTA and FQGNSA.

The J gene is TRBJ2-5, the V gene TRBV14; 12 positions agree with TRBD2. Germline V gene sequence: CDR1 SGHDN, CDR2 FVKESK. CDR3 length: 15 amino acids. Trimming removed 6 bases from V and 3 bases from J; junction bases left unmatched: 5. CDR3 bases: TGTGCCAGCAGTTCGAGACTAGCGGGGGAAGAGACCCAGTACTTC. This encodes CASSSRLAGEETQYF.

This chain links TRBV20-1 with TRBJ1-2; 7 bases align to TRBD1. Germline V gene data show CDR1 as DFQATT and CDR2 as SNEGSKA (reference sequence). CDR3 length equals 14 residues. V was clipped by 5 bases and J by 4 bases; unmatched bases: 10. CDR3 in DNA: TGCAGTGCTGGCGGGATCAGGGGGACCTATGGCTACACCTTC. Translated: CSAGGIRGTYGYTF.

The genes are TRBV20-1 and TRBJ2-7; the D gene is possibly TRBD1 (5 bases). Trimming stripped 0 bases from V and 3 bases from J, with 12 bases between. The CDR3 covers 14 residues. From germline, CDR1 is DFQATT and CDR2 SNEGSKA (reference sequence). The CDR3 here is CSARDQGGFYEQYV. For the CDR3, the DNA is TGCAGTGCTAGAGATCAGGGCGGTTTCTACGAGCAGTACGTC.

This clonotype was seen a few times. V and J are TRBV5-6 and TRBJ1-5; D gene uncertain. Trimming removed 1 base from V and 0 bases from J, with 11 bases in between. The germline gives CDR1 SGHDT, CDR2 YYEEEE. The CDR3 totals 16 residues. CDR3 coding DNA: TGTGCCAGCAGCTTGAGCCGACGGTTTAGCAATCAGCCCCAGCATTTT. This gives the protein CASSLSRRFSNQPQHF.

The rearrangement uses TRBV28 and TRBJ1-1; D gene uncertain. The CDR3 contains 15 residues. The germline CDR1 and CDR2 sequences are MDHEN and SYDVKM. The V gene lost 5 bases and the J gene lost 1 base, with 14 bases spanning the gap. CDR3 DNA: TGTGCCAGCAGTAGGCGGGAGGAGGAGAACACTGAAGCTTTCTTT. This sequence encodes CASSRREEENTEAFF.

The chain joins TRBV5-1 to TRBJ1-4; 8 bases align to TRBD1. CDR3 size: 18 residues. Germline V lookup: CDR1 SGHRS, CDR2 YFSETQ. J gave up 5 bases and V 5 bases, and 17 bases lay outside the gene matches. CDR3 coding DNA: TGCGCCAGCAGTCAGGTGGGGGCAGGGGGCGTCGAGAATGAAAAACTGTTTTTT. Its translation: CASSQVGAGGVENEKLFF.

V usage is TRBV5-5 and J usage is TRBJ2-5; TRBD1 matches at 9 bases. Germline V gene data show CDR1 as SGHKS and CDR2 as YYEKEE (reference sequence). The CDR3 is 15 residues long. Trimming at V came to 3 bases and at J to 5 bases, leaving 8 bases not matched to a gene. The CDR3 nucleotides read TGTGCCAGCAGCTCCGGGACAGGGCTTTGGGAGACCCAGTACTTC. Translation gives CASSSGTGLWETQYF.

This clonotype has more than one count but fewer than ten. The gene calls are TRBV2 and TRBJ2-1; TRBD2 aligns across 8 bases. Germline-derived CDR1 and CDR2 are SNHLY and FYNNEI. CDR3 length: 12 amino acids. DNA of the CDR3: TGTGCTTGGCGGGGGGCTCTCGATGAGCAGTTCTTC. Translated, it gives CAWRGALDEQFF.

This chain joins TRBV3-1 and TRBJ2-7, with 10 positions matching TRBD2. V lost 8 bases and J lost 7; bases outside the gene matches: 8. There are 13 residues in the CDR3. Germline CDR1 and CDR2: LGHDT and YNNKEL (reference sequence). Here the CDR3 reads CASGLAGDGEQYF. The CDR3 nucleotides are TGTGCCAGCGGGCTAGCGGGGGACGGAGAGCAGTACTTC.

This clonotype was seen more than once but under ten times. V is TRBV7-6 and J is TRBJ2-7, with 8 bases aligning to TRBD1. The CDR3 contains 14 residues. Trimming cost V 3 bases and J 6 bases; bases outside gene matches: 7. Germline V CDR1 and CDR2: SGHVS, FNYEAQ. CDR3 nucleotides: TGTGCCAGCAGCTTCCGGGACAGGCCTGTCGAGCAGTACTTC. It encodes CASSFRDRPVEQYF.

Ten or more counts support this clonotype. The chain couples TRBV28 to TRBJ2-7, with D possibly matching TRBD1 (5 bases). Trimming removed 5 bases at V and 5 bases at J, with 19 bases between. The CDR3 spans 15 residues. Germline loops: CDR1 MDHEN, CDR2 SYDVKM. CDR3 amino acids: CASSLGAAGIDEQYF. CDR3 nucleotides: TGTGCCAGCAGTCTTGGGGCGGCAGGGATCGACGAGCAGTACTTC.